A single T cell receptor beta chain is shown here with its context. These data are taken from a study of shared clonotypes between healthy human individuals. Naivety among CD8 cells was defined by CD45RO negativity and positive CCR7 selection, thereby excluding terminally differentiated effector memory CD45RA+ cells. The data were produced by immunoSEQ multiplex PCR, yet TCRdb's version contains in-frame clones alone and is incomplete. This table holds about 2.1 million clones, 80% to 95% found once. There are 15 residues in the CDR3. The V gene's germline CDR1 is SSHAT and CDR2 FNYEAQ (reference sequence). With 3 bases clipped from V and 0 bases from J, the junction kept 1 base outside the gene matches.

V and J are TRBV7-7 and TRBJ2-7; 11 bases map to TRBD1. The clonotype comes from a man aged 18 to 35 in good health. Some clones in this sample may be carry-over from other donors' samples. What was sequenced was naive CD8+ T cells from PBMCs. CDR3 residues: CASSFGQGASYEQYF. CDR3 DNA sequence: TGTGCCAGCAGCTTCGGACAGGGGGCCTCCTACGAGCAGTACTTC.